Listed here are 19 T cell receptor beta chains from one sample, sequenced in a study of neurological immune-mediated disorders. Stated time point: longitudinal time-point 2. TCRdb re-derived calls from the 5' RACE reads in MiXCR, one entry per CDR3 protein. The data hold some 49,000 distinct CDR3 sequences, with over 10% observed a single time. Sequencing was done on a sample of PBMCs. The origin of the receptors is a male donor with HTLV-1-associated myelopathy (HAM/TSP).

In its sample, this clonotype was seen many times. V usage is TRBV14 and J usage is TRBJ2-3; TRBD1 matches 11 bases. J lost 4 bases, V lost 4 bases, and 4 bases had no gene match. Germline CDR1 and CDR2: SGHDN and FVKESK. CDR3 length equals 15 residues. The CDR3 protein is CASSPGQGAADTQYF. As DNA, the CDR3 is TGTGCCAGCAGCCCCGGACAGGGGGCGGCAGATACGCAGTATTTT. Combining the CDR3 with reference TRBV14 and TRBJ2-3 gives the whole variable domain EAGVTQFPSHSVIEKGQTVTLRCDPISGHDNLYWYRRVMGKEIKFLLHFVKESKQDESGMPNNRFLAERTGGTYSTLKVQPAELEDSGVYFCASSPGQGAADTQYFGPGTRLTVL.

This clonotype has only a few counts. This sequence joins TRBV6-2 or TRBV6-3 and TRBJ2-1, with TRBD2 identical over 8 bases. From germline, CDR1 is MNHEY and CDR2 SVGEGT. CDR3 length: 15 residues. J gave up 4 bases and V 6 bases, and 8 bases lay outside the gene matches. CDR3 DNA sequence: TGTGCCAGCAGAACGAGCGGGGGTTTTTACAATGAGCAGTTCTTC. It translates to CASRTSGGFYNEQFF.

This clonotype was observed at least ten times. The chain recombines TRBV15 with TRBJ1-2; D is unresolved. V was pared by 0 bases and J by 8 bases, with 10 bases between. CDR3 length equals 13 residues. CDR1 and CDR2 (germline): LNHNV, YYDKDF (reference sequence). The CDR3 DNA is TGTGCCACCAGCAGAGACCACGTGGGGGGCTACACCTTC. Translated: CATSRDHVGGYTF. The complete variable domain, with remaining parts taken from reference TRBV15 and TRBJ1-2, reads DAMVIQNPRYQVTQFGKPVTLSCSQTLNHNVMYWYQQKSSQAPKLLFHYYDKDFNNEADTPDNFQSRRPNTSFCFLDIRSPGLGDTAMYLCATSRDHVGGYTFGSGTRLTVV.

This clonotype occurred many times. The chain carries TRBV4-2 and TRBJ2-7, with 7 bases identical to TRBD1. Germline V gives CDR1 LGHNA, CDR2 YNFKEQ. V gave up 1 base and J gave up 3 bases; unmatched junction bases: 3. CDR3 size: 14 residues. Written as DNA, the CDR3 is TGTGCCAGCAGCCAAGCAGGGGGAATCTACGAGCAGTACTTC. Protein product: CASSQAGGIYEQYF.

A word on this clonotype: Mismatch with germline at one junction end may stem from a read error. V usage is TRBV7-9 and J usage is TRBJ1-1; tentative D call: TRBD1 (6 bases). The CDR3 covers 16 residues. The V gene's germline CDR1 is SEHNR and CDR2 FQNEAQ (reference sequence). DNA of the CDR3: TGTGCCAGCAACCCTAGGGGGGGGGACGGAAACACTGAAGCTCTCTTT. Translation: CASNPRGGDGNTEALF.

This clonotype was picked up many times. The CDR3 sequence: CASSPWAISYGYTF. DNA for the CDR3: TGTGCCAGCAGCCCCTGGGCGATATCCTATGGCTACACCTTC. The chain is built from TRBV7-9 and TRBJ1-2; D is unclear. The CDR3 has 14 amino acids. V lost 5 bases and J lost 4, with 14 bases in between. CDR1 and CDR2 (germline): SEHNR, FQNEAQ (reference sequence).

As to this clonotype: The limits of the CDR3 on the DNA are not certain, so only TCRdb's listed CDR3 is given. The CDR3: CASSFYICSARDHTASSYNSPLHF. The gene calls are TRBV7-6 and TRBJ1-6. Germline V lookup: CDR1 SGHVS, CDR2 FNYEAQ. Ends included, the CDR3 has 24 residues.

This clonotype was detected many times. The V and J genes are TRBV6-2 or TRBV6-3 and TRBJ2-1; 8 positions agree with TRBD2. Germline assignment: CDR1 MNHEY and CDR2 SVGEGT. The CDR3 has 14 amino acids. J gave up 9 bases and V 4 bases, and 8 bases lay outside the gene matches. The CDR3 sequence is CASSFGTRGGEQFF. DNA of the CDR3: TGTGCCAGCAGTTTTGGGACTAGAGGCGGTGAGCAGTTCTTC.

This clonotype was counted only a few times. This sequence joins TRBV3-1 and TRBJ1-1; D perhaps matches TRBD1 (5 bases). Trimming stripped 3 bases from V and 7 bases from J, with 9 bases between. The CDR3 has 12 amino acids. Germline V gene sequence: CDR1 LGHDT, CDR2 YNNKEL (reference sequence). The CDR3 DNA is TGTGCCAGCAGCCAGGGACCGGATGAAGCTTTCTTT. Its protein product is CASSQGPDEAFF.

This clonotype was counted many times. The chain employs TRBV5-1 and TRBJ2-7; D might be TRBD1 (6 bases). The CDR3 loop spans 14 amino acids. Germline CDR1 reads SGHRS; CDR2 reads YFSETQ. The V end was cut by 5 bases, the J end by 7 bases, with 19 bases between. CDR3 residues: CASRVTGALREQYF. The CDR3 nucleotides read TGCGCCAGCAGGGTGACAGGTGCCCTACGGGAGCAGTACTTC.

This clonotype occurred many times. The chain is built from TRBV20-1 and TRBJ2-7; TRBD2 matches 9 bases. From germline, CDR1 is DFQATT and CDR2 SNEGSKA (reference sequence). The V segment lost 1 base and the J segment 2 bases; nucleotides outside the gene matches: 9. The CDR3 length is 16 residues. The CDR3 bases are TGCAGTGCTAGAGTAAGCGGGGGGCAAAAACCCTACGAGCAGTACTTC. It codes for CSARVSGGQKPYEQYF.

This clonotype was recorded at least ten times. The V call is TRBV4-3, the J call TRBJ2-5, with 13 bases lining up with TRBD2. The junction had 7 bases not matched to a gene; V was cut back by 3 bases and J by 0 bases. Germline V gene data show CDR1 as LGHNA and CDR2 as YSLEER. The CDR3 consists of 18 residues. The CDR3: CASSQGTTSGGNQETQYF. CDR3 nucleotide sequence: TGCGCCAGCAGCCAGGGGACGACTAGCGGGGGGAACCAAGAGACCCAGTACTTC.

This clonotype occurred a few times. The rearrangement uses TRBV5-1 and TRBJ1-1, with TRBD1 identical over 11 bases. V lost 0 bases and J lost 0; bases outside the gene matches: 4. The CDR3 runs 17 residues. The germline CDR1 and CDR2 sequences are SGHRS and YFSETQ. The CDR3 sequence: CASSLEGQGGVNTEAFF. DNA for the CDR3: TGCGCCAGCAGCTTGGAGGGACAGGGGGGCGTGAACACTGAAGCTTTCTTT.

This clonotype has a count of ten or more. CDR3 nucleotides: TGTGCCAGCAGCTTAGATTGGATAGGCAGCACAGATACGCAGTATTTT. Translated: CASSLDWIGSTDTQYF. The chain recombines TRBV7-9 with TRBJ2-3; no firm D call. Germline V gene sequence: CDR1 SEHNR, CDR2 FQNEAQ (reference sequence). Trimming stripped 1 base from V and 0 bases from J, with 11 bases between. The CDR3 runs 16 residues.

In its sample, this clonotype was seen once. V gene TRBV12-5 combines with J gene TRBJ2-3; 7 positions match TRBD1. This CDR3 region has 16 residues. The V and J ends lost 6 bases and 1 base, in that order; junction bases with no gene match: 10. Germline V gene sequence: CDR1 LGHNT, CDR2 FRNRAP. CDR3 nucleotides: TGTGCTAGTGGGAAGGGACAGACAGAGGGCACAGATACGCAGTATTTT. It specifies CASGKGQTEGTDTQYF. Full variable domain (remainder filled in from reference TRBV12-5 and TRBJ2-3): DARVTQTPRHKVTEMGQEVTMRCQPILGHNTVFWYRQTMMQGLELLAYFRNRAPLDDSGMPKDRFSAEMPDATLATLKIQPSEPRDSAVYFCASGKGQTEGTDTQYFGPGTRLTVL.

Ten or more counts support this clonotype. The rearrangement joins TRBV5-1 to TRBJ2-5, with D unresolved. V was clipped by 4 bases and J by 0 bases, with 10 bases between them. CDR1 is SGHRS, CDR2 YFSETQ, per germline. This CDR3 has 14 residues. The CDR3 spells CASSVKVYQETQYF. In DNA form, the CDR3 reads TGCGCCAGCAGCGTCAAAGTGTACCAAGAGACCCAGTACTTC.

In its sample, this clonotype was seen many times. This chain links TRBV5-6 with TRBJ2-7; D possibly corresponds to TRBD1 (5 bases). The CDR3 loop spans 16 amino acids. V was shortened by 3 bases and J by 8 bases, with 24 bases between the two germline ends. Germline loops: CDR1 SGHDT, CDR2 YYEEEE. Written as DNA, the CDR3 is TGTGCCAGCAGCTCGATAACCCTGGACACCGCCTTACAGCAGTACTTC. This gives the protein CASSSITLDTALQQYF.

In this sample, this clonotype turned up many times. V is TRBV20-1 and J is TRBJ1-4; 10 bases line up with TRBD1. The CDR3 length is 13 residues. V trimming: 7 bases; J trimming: 6 bases; junction bases outside the gene matches: 5. Germline V gene lookup returns CDR1 DFQATT and CDR2 SNEGSKA (reference sequence). CDR3 sequence: CSGQGAGDEKLFF. CDR3 sequence (DNA): TGCAGTGGACAGGGGGCTGGGGATGAAAAACTGTTTTTT.

The chain recombines TRBV6-2 or TRBV6-3 with TRBJ2-2; no definite D call. The CDR3 spans 14 residues. Trimming cost V 6 bases and J 3 bases, with 11 bases left between them. CDR1 is MNHEY, CDR2 SVGEGT, per germline. In DNA form, the CDR3 reads TGTGCCAGCAGCCGATCCGGATACACCGGGGAGCTGTTTTTT. Translating it yields CASSRSGYTGELFF.